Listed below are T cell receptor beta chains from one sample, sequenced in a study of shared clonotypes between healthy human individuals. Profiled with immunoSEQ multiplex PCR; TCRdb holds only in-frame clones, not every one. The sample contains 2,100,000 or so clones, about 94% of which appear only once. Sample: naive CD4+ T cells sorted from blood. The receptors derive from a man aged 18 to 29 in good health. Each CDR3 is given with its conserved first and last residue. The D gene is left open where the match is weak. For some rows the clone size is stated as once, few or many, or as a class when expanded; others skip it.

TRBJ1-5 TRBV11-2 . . TGTGCCAGCAGCCGAAATCAGCCCCAGCATTTT CASSRNQPQHF
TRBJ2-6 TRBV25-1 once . TGTGCCAGCAGTGACGGGGGGCTTTCTGGGGCCAACGTCCTGACTTTC CASSDGGLSGANVLTF
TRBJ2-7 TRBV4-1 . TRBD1 TGCGCCAGCAGCCGAGCATCCCTGACAGGGGCTAACTACGAGCAGTACTTC CASSRASLTGANYEQYF
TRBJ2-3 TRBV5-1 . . TGCGCCAGCAGCTCGGCCGCCGTCACAGATACGCAGTATTTT CASSSAAVTDTQYF
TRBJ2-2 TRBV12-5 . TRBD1 TGTGCTAGTGCCCCGGACAGGGCGAGGACCGGGGAGCTGTTTTTT CASAPDRARTGELFF
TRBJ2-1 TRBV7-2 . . TGTGCCAGCAGCATATCCAGTGGGGCTGAGCAGTTCTTC CASSISSGAEQFF
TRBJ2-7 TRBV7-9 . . TGTGCCAGCAGCTCCAGGGATAGGCTCTACGAGCAGTACTTC CASSSRDRLYEQYF
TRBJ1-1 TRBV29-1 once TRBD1 TGCAGCGTTGATAGGGGGCGAACTGAAGCTTTCTTT CSVDRGRTEAFF
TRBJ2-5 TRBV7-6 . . TGTGCCAGCAGCTCATCGTCTGAGACCCAGTACTTC CASSSSSETQYF
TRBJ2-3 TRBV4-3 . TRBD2 TGCGCCAGCGCTCGGGCGGGAGCGATTCAAGATACGCAGTATTTT CASARAGAIQDTQYF
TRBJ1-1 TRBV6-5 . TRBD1 TGTGCCAGCAGGTACAGGGGGAACACTGAAGCTTTCTTT CASRYRGNTEAFF
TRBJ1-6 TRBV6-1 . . TGTGCCAGCAGTGAGGACACCCCGAGCTCCTATAATTCACCCCTCCACTTT CASSEDTPSSYNSPLHF
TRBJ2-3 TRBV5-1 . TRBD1 TGCGCCAGCAGTCCCGAACAGGGGCGCACAGATACGCAGTATTTT CASSPEQGRTDTQYF
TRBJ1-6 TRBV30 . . TGTGCCTGGGGGGCCGAAGTAGGTAACCCCCTCCACTTT CAWGAEVGNPLHF
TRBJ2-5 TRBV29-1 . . TGCAGCGCCCATACCCCGGGTCTTGGGGAGACCCAGTACTTC CSAHTPGLGETQYF
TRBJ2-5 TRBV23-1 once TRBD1 TGCGCCAGCAGTCAATCGGTAGCAGGGGGCCAAGAGACCCAGTACTTC CASSQSVAGGQETQYF
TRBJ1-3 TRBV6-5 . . TGTGCCAGCAGTCCCCGGGGACTCTCTGGAAACACCATATATTTT CASSPRGLSGNTIYF
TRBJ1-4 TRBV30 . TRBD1 TGTGCCTGGAGTGTGACAGGGACTGAAAAACTGTTTTTT CAWSVTGTEKLFF
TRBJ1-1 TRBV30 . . TGTGCCTGGAGTGTGGGAGGGATTGAAGCTTTCTTT CAWSVGGIEAFF
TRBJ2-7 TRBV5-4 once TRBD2 TGTGCCAGCAGCTTGAGCAGCGGGGACTCCTACGAGCAGTACTTC CASSLSSGDSYEQYF
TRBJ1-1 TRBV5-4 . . TGTGCCAGCGCGATCGGACCTGGGGGCACTGAAGCTTTCTTT CASAIGPGGTEAFF
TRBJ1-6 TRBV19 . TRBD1 TGTGCCAGCGGACAGGTAGCCGATTCACCCCTCCACTTT CASGQVADSPLHF
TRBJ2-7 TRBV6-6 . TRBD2 TGTGCCAGCAGTGATAGCGGGAGGGCCTGGGAGCAGTACTTC CASSDSGRAWEQYF
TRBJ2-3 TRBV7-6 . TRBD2 TGTGCCAGCAGCTTGGGACTAGCGGGAGGCACAGATACGCAGTATTTT CASSLGLAGGTDTQYF
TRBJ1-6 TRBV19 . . TGTGCCAGTAGTACCGGGACGGCCGCTAATTCACCCCTCCACTTT CASSTGTAANSPLHF
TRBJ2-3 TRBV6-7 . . TGTGCCAGCAGTTACTCAAAACCCGCAGATACGCAGTATTTT CASSYSKPADTQYF
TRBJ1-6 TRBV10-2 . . TGCGCCAGCAGTTTTCCCCAAACAGGAACCGATAATTCACCCCTCCACTTT CASSFPQTGTDNSPLHF
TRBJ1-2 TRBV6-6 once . TGTGCCAGCAGTTACTCGCAAACCGGGCCAGACTATGGCTACACCTTC CASSYSQTGPDYGYTF
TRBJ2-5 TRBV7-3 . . TGTGCCAGCAGCTTGTCTGGGGGCTTACGAGAGACCCAGTACTTC CASSLSGGLRETQYF
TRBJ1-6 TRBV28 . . TGTGCCAGCAGCCGGTACAGGGAATCACCCCTCCACTTT CASSRYRESPLHF
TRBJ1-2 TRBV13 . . TGTGCCAGCAGCTTAGGCTCTGGCGGGAATAGTGGCTACACCTTC CASSLGSGGNSGYTF
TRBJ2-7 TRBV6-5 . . TGTGCCAGCAGTCGGGGGGCCGCCTACGAGCAGTACTTC CASSRGAAYEQYF
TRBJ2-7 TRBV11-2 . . TGTGCCAGCACCCTAGGCGGCGAGCAGTACTTC CASTLGGEQYF
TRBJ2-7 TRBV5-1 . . TGCGCCAGCAGCCCCCCCGCCGGAAACGAGCAGTACTTC CASSPPAGNEQYF
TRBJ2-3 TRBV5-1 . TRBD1 TGCGCCAGCAGCTATGGACAGGGGGCTACAGATACGCAGTATTTT CASSYGQGATDTQYF
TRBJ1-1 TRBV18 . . TGTGCCAGCTCAACCAACAGTAGGGGCACTGAAGCTTTCTTT CASSTNSRGTEAFF
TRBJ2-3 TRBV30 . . TGTGCCTGGAGTGTACGCAGGGGCGAGGGAGATACGCAGTATTTT CAWSVRRGEGDTQYF
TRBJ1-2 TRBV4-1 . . TGCGCCAGCAGTCCAACTAAGACGGGAATGGACTATGGCTACACCTTC CASSPTKTGMDYGYTF
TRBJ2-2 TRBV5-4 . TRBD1 TGTGCCAGCAGCTTGTTCGGACAGGTTAACACCGGGGAGCTGTTTTTT CASSLFGQVNTGELFF
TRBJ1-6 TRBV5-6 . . TGTGCCAGCAGCTCTCTGGGGGTTGGTAATTCACCCCTCCACTTT CASSSLGVGNSPLHF
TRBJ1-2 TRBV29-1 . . TGCAGCGTTGTAGGGCTCACGAGTAACTATGGCTACACCTTC CSVVGLTSNYGYTF
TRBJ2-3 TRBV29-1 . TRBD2 TGCAGCGCCTCGTGGGGGGGAAGCACAGATACGCAGTATTTT CSASWGGSTDTQYF
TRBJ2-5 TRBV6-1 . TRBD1 TGTGCCAGCAGTGCTAAACAGACAGGGATACAAGAGACCCAGTACTTC CASSAKQTGIQETQYF
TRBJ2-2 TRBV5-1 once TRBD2 TGCGCCAGCAGCTGGGGACTAGCCATGAACACCGGGGAGCTGTTTTTT CASSWGLAMNTGELFF